The rows below give T cell receptor beta chains drawn from one sample of a study of blood T cell repertoires in COVID-19. Sequencing was performed with immunoSEQ multiplex PCR; in TCRdb, only in-frame clones are kept and a portion is missing. The sample includes under 300,000 clones, around 90% of them seen just once. Material: PBMCs or T cells enriched from blood (not recorded which). Every receptor here comes from a woman aged 45-60 years who had recovered from COVID-19. Both conserved end residues are part of each CDR3. Clone sizes are given selectively: once, few, many, or a class where the clone is expanded.

clone_size	v_call	cdr3_length	j_call	cdr3_aa
.	TRBV16	13	TRBJ1-2	CASSHGTPYGYTF
.	TRBV11-3	14	TRBJ2-1	CASSPGLAGGEQFF
.	TRBV5-1	15	TRBJ2-1	CASQPGLSAYNEQFF
once	TRBV7-9	12	TRBJ2-7	CASSDQGLGQYF
.	TRBV3-1/TRBV3-2	13	TRBJ1-2	CASSQDQIYGYTF
.	TRBV5-6	16	TRBJ2-3	CASSLDRGTGPDTQYF
.	TRBV11-3	13	TRBJ2-1	CASSLGGYNEQFF
.	TRBV10-3	14	TRBJ1-2	CAISGPGQGHGYTF
.	TRBV5-1	13	TRBJ1-2	CASSPRTDLGYTF
once	TRBV3-1/TRBV3-2	17	TRBJ2-3	CASSQQTSGMPTDTQYF
.	TRBV18	14	TRBJ1-2	CASSRVRQGDGYTF
once	TRBV11-1	15	TRBJ1-3	CASSFTADSGNTIYF
.	TRBV29-1	13	TRBJ1-1	CSVIQGLNTEAFF
.	TRBV5-6	14	TRBJ2-5	CASSDRGREETQYF
.	TRBV7-9	16	TRBJ1-1	CASSSRSGQQNTEAFF